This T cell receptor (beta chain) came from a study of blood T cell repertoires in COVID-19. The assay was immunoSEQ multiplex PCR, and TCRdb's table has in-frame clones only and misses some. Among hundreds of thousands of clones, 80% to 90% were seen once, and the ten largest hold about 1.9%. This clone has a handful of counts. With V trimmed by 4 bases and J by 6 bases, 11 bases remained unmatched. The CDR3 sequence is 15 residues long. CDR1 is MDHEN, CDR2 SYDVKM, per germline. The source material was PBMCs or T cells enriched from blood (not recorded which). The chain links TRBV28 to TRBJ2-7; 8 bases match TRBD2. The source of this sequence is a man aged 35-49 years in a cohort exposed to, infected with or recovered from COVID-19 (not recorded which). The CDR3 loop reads CASSSPGLGASEQYF. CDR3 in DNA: TGTGCCAGCAGTTCGCCGGGACTAGGGGCCTCCGAGCAGTACTTC.